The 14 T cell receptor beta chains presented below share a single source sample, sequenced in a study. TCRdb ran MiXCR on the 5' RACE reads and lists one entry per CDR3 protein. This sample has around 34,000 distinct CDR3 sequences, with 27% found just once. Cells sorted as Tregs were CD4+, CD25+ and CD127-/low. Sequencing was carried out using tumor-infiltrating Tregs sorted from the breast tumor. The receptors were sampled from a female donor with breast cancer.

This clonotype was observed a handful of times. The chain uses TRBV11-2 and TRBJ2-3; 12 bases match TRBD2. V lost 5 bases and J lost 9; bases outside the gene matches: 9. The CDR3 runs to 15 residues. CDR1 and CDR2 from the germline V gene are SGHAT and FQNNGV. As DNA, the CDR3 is TGTGCCAGCAGCCTCGTGTCCGGGACTAGCGGGACGCAGTATTTT. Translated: CASSLVSGTSGTQYF.

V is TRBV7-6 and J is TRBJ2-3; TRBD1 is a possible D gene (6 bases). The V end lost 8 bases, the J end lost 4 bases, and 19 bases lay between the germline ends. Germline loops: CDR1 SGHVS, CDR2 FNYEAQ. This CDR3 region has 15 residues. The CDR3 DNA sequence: TGTGCCAGCGTACCCGACAGGTTTATGGCAGATACGCAGTATTTT. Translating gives CASVPDRFMADTQYF. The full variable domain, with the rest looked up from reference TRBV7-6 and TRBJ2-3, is GAGVSQSPRYKVTKRGQDVALRCDPISGHVSLYWYRQALGQGPEFLTYFNYEAQQDKSGLPNDRFSAERPEGSISTLTIQRTEQRDSAMYRCASVPDRFMADTQYFGPGTRLTVL.

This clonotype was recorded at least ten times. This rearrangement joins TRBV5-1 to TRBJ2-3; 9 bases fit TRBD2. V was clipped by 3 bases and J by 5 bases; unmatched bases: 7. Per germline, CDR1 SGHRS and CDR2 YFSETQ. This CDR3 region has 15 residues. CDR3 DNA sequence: TGCGCCAGCAGCTCTAAGCGGGAGGCAAGAGATACGCAGTATTTT. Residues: CASSSKREARDTQYF.

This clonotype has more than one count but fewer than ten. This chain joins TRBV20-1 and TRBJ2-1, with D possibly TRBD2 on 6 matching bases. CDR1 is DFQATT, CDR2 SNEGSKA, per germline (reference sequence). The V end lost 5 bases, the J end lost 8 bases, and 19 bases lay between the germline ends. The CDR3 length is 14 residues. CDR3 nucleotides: TGCAGTGCTCCCAGACTAGAGTTTAATGATGAGCAGTTCTTC. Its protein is CSAPRLEFNDEQFF.

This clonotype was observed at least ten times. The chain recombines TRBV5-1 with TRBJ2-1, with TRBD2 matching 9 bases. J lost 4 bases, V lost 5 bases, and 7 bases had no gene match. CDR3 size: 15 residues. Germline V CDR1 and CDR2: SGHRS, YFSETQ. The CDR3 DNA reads TGCGCCAGCAGAGCCGGGACTAGCAGTTACAATGAGCAGTTCTTC. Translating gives CASRAGTSSYNEQFF.

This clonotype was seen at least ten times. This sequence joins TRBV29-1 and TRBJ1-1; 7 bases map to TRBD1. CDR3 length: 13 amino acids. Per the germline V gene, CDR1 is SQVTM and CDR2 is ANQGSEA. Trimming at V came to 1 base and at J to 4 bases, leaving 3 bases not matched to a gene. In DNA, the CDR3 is TGCAGCGTTGAAGTTGACAGGGCCACTGAAGCTTTCTTT. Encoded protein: CSVEVDRATEAFF.

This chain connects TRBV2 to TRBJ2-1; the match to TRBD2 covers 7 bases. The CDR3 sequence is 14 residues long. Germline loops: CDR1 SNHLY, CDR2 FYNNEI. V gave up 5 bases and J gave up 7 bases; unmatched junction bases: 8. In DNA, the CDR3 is TGTGCCAGCAGTCGACTAGCCGGGTCGAATGAGCAGTTCTTC. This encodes CASSRLAGSNEQFF.

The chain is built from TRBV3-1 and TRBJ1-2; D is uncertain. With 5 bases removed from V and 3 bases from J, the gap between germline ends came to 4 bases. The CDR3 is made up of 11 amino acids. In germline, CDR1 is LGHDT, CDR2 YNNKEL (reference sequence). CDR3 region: CASSSHYGYTF. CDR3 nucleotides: TGTGCCAGCAGCTCCCACTATGGCTACACCTTC.

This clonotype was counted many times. The CDR3 sequence is CASSPGAGGWETQYF. CDR3 DNA sequence: TGTGCCAGCAGTCCGGGAGCGGGAGGTTGGGAGACCCAGTACTTC. The chain combines TRBV12-3 or TRBV12-4 with TRBJ2-5; 9 bases fit TRBD2. The V gene end was trimmed by 5 bases and the J gene end by 5 bases; junction bases not matched to a gene: 9. The CDR3 covers 15 residues.

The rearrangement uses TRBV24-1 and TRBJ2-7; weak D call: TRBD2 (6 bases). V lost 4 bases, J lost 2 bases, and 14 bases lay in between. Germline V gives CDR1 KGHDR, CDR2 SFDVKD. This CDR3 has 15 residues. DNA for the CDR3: TGTGCCACCAGTGACCCCGGGACTGCCCCCTACGAGCAGTACTTC. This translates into CATSDPGTAPYEQYF.

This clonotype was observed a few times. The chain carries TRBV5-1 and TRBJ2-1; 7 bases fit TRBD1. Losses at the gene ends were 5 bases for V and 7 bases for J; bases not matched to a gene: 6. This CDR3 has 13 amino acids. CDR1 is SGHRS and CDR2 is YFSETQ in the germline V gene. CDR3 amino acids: CASSAGDRNEQFF. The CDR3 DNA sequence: TGCGCCAGCAGTGCAGGGGACAGAAATGAGCAGTTCTTC.

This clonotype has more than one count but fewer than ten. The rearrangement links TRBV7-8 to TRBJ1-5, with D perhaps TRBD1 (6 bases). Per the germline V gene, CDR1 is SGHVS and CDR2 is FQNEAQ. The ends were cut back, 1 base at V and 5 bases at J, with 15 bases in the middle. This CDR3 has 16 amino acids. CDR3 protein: CASSLEGGTFDQPQHF. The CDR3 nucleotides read TGTGCCAGCAGCTTAGAGGGGGGCACGTTCGATCAGCCCCAGCATTTT.

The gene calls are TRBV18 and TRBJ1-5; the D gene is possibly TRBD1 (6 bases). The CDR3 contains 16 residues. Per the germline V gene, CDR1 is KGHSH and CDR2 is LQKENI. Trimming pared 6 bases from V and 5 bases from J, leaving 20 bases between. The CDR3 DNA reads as TGTGCCAGCTCCCGGACAGTGGGGGCAACGGATCAGCCCCAGCATTTT. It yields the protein CASSRTVGATDQPQHF.

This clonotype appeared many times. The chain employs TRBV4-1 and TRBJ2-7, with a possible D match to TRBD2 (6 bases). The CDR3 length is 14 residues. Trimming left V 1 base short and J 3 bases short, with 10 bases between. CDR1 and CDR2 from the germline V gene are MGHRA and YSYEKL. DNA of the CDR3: TGCGCCAGCAGCCAAGGAATGGGGGGCTACGAGCAGTACTTC. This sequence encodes CASSQGMGGYEQYF.